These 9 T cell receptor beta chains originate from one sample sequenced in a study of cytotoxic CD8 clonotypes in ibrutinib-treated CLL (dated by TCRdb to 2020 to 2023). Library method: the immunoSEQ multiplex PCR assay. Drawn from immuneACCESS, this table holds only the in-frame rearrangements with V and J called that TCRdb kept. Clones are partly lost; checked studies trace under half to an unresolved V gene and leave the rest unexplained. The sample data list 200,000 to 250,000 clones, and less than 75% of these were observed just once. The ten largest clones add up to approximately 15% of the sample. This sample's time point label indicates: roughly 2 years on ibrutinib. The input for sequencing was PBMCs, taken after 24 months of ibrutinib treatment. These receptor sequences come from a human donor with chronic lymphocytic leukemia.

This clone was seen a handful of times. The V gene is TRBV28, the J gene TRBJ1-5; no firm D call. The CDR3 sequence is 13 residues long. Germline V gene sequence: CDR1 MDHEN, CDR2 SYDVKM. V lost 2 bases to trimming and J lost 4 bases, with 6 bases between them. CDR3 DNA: TGTGCCAGCAGTTTACCCGGTAATCAGCCCCAGCATTTT. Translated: CASSLPGNQPQHF.

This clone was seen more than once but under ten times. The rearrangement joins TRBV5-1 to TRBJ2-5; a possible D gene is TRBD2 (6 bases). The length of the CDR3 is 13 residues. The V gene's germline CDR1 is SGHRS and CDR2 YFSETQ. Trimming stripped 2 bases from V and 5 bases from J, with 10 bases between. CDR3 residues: CASSFAGMETQYF. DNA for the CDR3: TGCGCCAGCAGCTTTGCGGGGATGGAGACCCAGTACTTC. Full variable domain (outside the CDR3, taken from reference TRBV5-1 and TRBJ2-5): KAGVTQTPRYLIKTRGQQVTLSCSPISGHRSVSWYQQTPGQGLQFLFEYFSETQRNKGNFPGRFSGRQFSNSRSEMNVSTLELGDSALYLCASSFAGMETQYFGPGTRLLVL.

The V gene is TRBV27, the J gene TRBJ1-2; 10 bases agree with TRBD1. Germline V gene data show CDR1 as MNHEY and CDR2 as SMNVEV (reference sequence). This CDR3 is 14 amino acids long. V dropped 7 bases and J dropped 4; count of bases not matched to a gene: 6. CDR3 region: CASTTGTGAYGYTF. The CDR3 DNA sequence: TGTGCCAGCACCACCGGGACAGGGGCCTATGGCTACACCTTC.

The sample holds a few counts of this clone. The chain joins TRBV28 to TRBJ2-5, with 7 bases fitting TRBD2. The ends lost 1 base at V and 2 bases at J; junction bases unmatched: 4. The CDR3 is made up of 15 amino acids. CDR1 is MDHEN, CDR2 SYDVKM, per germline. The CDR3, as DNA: TGTGCCAGCAGTTTATATTCGGGGGGACAAGAGACCCAGTACTTC. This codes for CASSLYSGGQETQYF.

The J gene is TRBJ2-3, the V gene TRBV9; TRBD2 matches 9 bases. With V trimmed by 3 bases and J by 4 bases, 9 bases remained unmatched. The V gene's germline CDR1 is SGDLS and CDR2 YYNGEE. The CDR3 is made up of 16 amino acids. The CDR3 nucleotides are TGTGCCAGCAGCGGCCTCCCGGGACTAGCTTCAGATACGCAGTATTTT. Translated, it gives CASSGLPGLASDTQYF.

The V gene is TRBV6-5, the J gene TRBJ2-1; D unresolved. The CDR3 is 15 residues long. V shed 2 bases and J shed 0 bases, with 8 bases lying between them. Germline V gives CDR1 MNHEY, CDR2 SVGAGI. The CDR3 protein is CASSYGSFSYNEQFF. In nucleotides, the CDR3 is TGTGCCAGCAGTTACGGTAGCTTCTCCTACAATGAGCAGTTCTTC.

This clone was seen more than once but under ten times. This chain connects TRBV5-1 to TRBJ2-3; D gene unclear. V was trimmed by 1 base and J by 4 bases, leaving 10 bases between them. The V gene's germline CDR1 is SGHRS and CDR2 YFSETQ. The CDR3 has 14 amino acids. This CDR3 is CASSLYQAPDTQYF. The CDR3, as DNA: TGCGCCAGCAGCTTGTATCAGGCCCCAGATACGCAGTATTTT.

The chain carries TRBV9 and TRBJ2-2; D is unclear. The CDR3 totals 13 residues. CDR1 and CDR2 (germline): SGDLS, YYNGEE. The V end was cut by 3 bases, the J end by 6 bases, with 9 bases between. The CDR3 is CASSARMAGELFF. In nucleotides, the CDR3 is TGTGCCAGCAGCGCCCGAATGGCCGGGGAGCTGTTTTTT. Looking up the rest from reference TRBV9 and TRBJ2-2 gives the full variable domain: DSGVTQTPKHLITATGQRVTLRCSPRSGDLSVYWYQQSLDQGLQFLIQYYNGEERAKGNILERFSAQQFPDLHSELNLSSLELGDSALYFCASSARMAGELFFGEGSRLTVL.

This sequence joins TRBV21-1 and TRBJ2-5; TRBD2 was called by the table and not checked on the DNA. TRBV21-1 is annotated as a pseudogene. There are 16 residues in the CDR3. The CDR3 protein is CASSKSRGGLQETQYF. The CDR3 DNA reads TGTGCCAGCAGCAAGAGTAGAGGAGGACTCCAAGAGACCCAGTACTTC.